Listed below are T cell receptor beta chains from one sample, sequenced in a study of beta chain features in type 1 diabetes. Some clones are missing from TCRdb's copy, which holds only in-frame ones; the method was immunoSEQ multiplex PCR. This table holds a few hundred thousand clones, 13% found once. Sequencing was performed on naive CD4+ T cells from blood. The receptor set was obtained from a woman aged 18-29 years with type 1 diabetes. Both conserved end residues are part of each CDR3. A D gene is named only where the DNA matches it firmly. Only some rows state a clone size, as once, few, many or a class for expanded clones.

v_gene	j_gene	d_gene	abundance	CDR3nt	CDR3aa
TRBV7-9	TRBJ2-5	-	few	TGTGCCAGCAGCTTAGGGTCAGGGATGCGAGAGACCCAGTACTTC	CASSLGSGMRETQYF
TRBV28	TRBJ2-2	-	-	TGTGCCAGCAGTTTCCCTCGGTCGGGCGGGCGAAAGAACACCGGGGAGCTGTTTTTT	CASSFPRSGGRKNTGELFF
TRBV7-9	TRBJ1-2	-	-	TGTGCCAGCAGCCTAGACGGCTATGGCTACACCTTC	CASSLDGYGYTF
TRBV28	TRBJ2-2	-	few	TGTGCCAGCTCGGGACACAACACCGGGGAGCTGTTTTTT	CASSGHNTGELFF
TRBV2	TRBJ1-5	-	-	TGTGCCAGCAGTGAAGCAGCAGGGATGAGGTTTTATCAGCCCCAGCATTTT	CASSEAAGMRFYQPQHF
TRBV25-1	TRBJ1-3	TRBD1	once	TGTGCCAGCAGTTCCCGGGGACAGGGGAAAAACACCATATATTTT	CASSSRGQGKNTIYF
TRBV11-2	TRBJ2-2	TRBD2	-	TGTGCCAGCAGCATAGGACTAGCGAGGATAACCGGGGAGCTGTTTTTT	CASSIGLARITGELFF
TRBV2	TRBJ2-3	TRBD2	-	TGTGCCAGCAGTGAAGTGACTAGCGGGAGGGCTAGCACAGATACGCAGTATTTT	CASSEVTSGRASTDTQYF
TRBV6-6	TRBJ2-7	TRBD1	few	TGTGCCAGCAGTCGACAGGGCACCTACGAGCAGTACTTC	CASSRQGTYEQYF
TRBV9	TRBJ2-1	TRBD2	-	TGTGCCAGCAGCCCGAGCGGGACCTCCTACAATGAGCAGTTCTTC	CASSPSGTSYNEQFF
TRBV27	TRBJ2-6	-	few	TGTGCCAGCAGTCCCGTATCAACCGTCTACTCTGGGGCCAACGTCCTGACTTTC	CASSPVSTVYSGANVLTF
TRBV9	TRBJ2-3	-	-	TGTGCCAGCAGCGTCGGGATAGCGGACCACACAGATACGCAGTATTTT	CASSVGIADHTDTQYF
TRBV30	TRBJ1-5	-	few	TGTGCCTGGACAGCGAATAGCAATCAGCCCCAGCATTTT	CAWTANSNQPQHF
TRBV2	TRBJ1-3	-	-	TGTGCCAGCAGTGAACAGGGCTCTGGAAACACCATATATTTT	CASSEQGSGNTIYF
TRBV30	TRBJ2-2	TRBD2	-	TGTGCCTGGAGCTCCGGGACTAGTGCCGGGGAGCTGTTTTTT	CAWSSGTSAGELFF
TRBV19	TRBJ2-7	TRBD1	-	TGTGCCTCCAGGACAGGGGGGTCCTACGAGCAGTACTTC	CASRTGGSYEQYF
TRBV11-3	TRBJ2-7	-	few	TGTGCCAGCAGCTCTTACTACGAGCAGTACTTC	CASSSYYEQYF
TRBV30	TRBJ2-3	-	-	TGTGCCTGGAAGGCTAGCGATACGCAGTATTTT	CAWKASDTQYF
TRBV27	TRBJ1-2	-	-	TGTGCCAGCAGTTTATCACGTTTACAGGCGGATAGGTCCGGCTACACCTTC	CASSLSRLQADRSGYTF
TRBV2	TRBJ2-3	TRBD1	few	TGTGCCAGCAGGGGACAGTCAAGCACAGATACGCAGTATTTT	CASRGQSSTDTQYF
TRBV5-1	TRBJ2-1	TRBD2	-	TGCGCCAGCAGCTTGTTACTAGCGGGAGGATCCTACAATGAGCAGTTCTTC	CASSLLLAGGSYNEQFF
TRBV6-5	TRBJ1-1	-	few	TGTGCCAGCAGTTACGGGAAGGGAGGGAGCACTGAAGCTTTCTTT	CASSYGKGGSTEAFF
TRBV7-9	TRBJ1-2	-	-	TGTGCCAGCAGCTTAGATAGTCGCTATGGCTACACCTTC	CASSLDSRYGYTF
TRBV30	TRBJ2-3	TRBD1	-	TGTGCCTGGTCACAGGGGGCGCCTTCGGATACGCAGTATTTT	CAWSQGAPSDTQYF
TRBV28	TRBJ2-3	-	few	TGTGCCAGCAGTTTAGGTCTAGCGATTGCAGATACGCAGTATTTT	CASSLGLAIADTQYF
TRBV19	TRBJ2-7	-	few	TGTGCCAGTAGTCGGGGGATTGGAGAGCAGTACTTC	CASSRGIGEQYF
TRBV30	TRBJ1-2	TRBD1	few	TGTGCCTGGAGTGGAGGACAGGGTACGAGTGGCTACACCTTC	CAWSGGQGTSGYTF
TRBV29-1	TRBJ1-4	-	few	TGCAGCGTTGAAGGGCCAGGGGACCCAACTAATGAAAAACTGTTTTTT	CSVEGPGDPTNEKLFF
TRBV4-1	TRBJ2-3	-	few	TGCGCCAGCAGCCAAGATCACGCAGGGGCTGGTACAGATACGCAGTATTTT	CASSQDHAGAGTDTQYF
TRBV5-6	TRBJ2-5	TRBD2	-	TGTGCCAGCAGCTTAGCGGGAGGAGAGACCCAGTACTTC	CASSLAGGETQYF
TRBV5-1	TRBJ2-1	TRBD2	-	TGCGCCAGCAGCTTCAACCTAGCGGGAGGCCACAATGAGCAGTTCTTC	CASSFNLAGGHNEQFF
TRBV19	TRBJ2-1	TRBD1	-	TGTGCCAGTAGTCCCAGGCGACAGGGGGTCAATGAGCAGTTCTTC	CASSPRRQGVNEQFF
TRBV5-8	TRBJ1-1	-	few	TGTGCTGGGCGGGTTGAAGCTTTCTTT	CAGRVEAFF
TRBV18	TRBJ1-1	-	-	TGTGCCAGCTCACGAGGCCCTGACCCTGGGACTGAAGCTTTCTTT	CASSRGPDPGTEAFF
TRBV21-1	TRBJ2-5	-	-	TGTGCCAGCAGCAGCACTAGCGGGAGGGCTCAAGAGACCCAGTACTTC	CASSSTSGRAQETQYF
TRBV5-4	TRBJ2-7	TRBD1	-	TGTGCCAGCAGCTCGGACAGGGGGACCTACGAGCAGTACTTC	CASSSDRGTYEQYF
TRBV6-6	TRBJ2-1	TRBD1	few	TGTGCCAGCAGTTACACCCCCGGGACAGGCCTCAATGAGCAGTTCTTC	CASSYTPGTGLNEQFF
TRBV7-9	TRBJ1-1	-	-	TGTGCCAGCAGCTTACAGGGGAACACTGAAGCTTTCTTT	CASSLQGNTEAFF
TRBV5-1	TRBJ1-2	TRBD1	few	TGCGCCAGCAGCGTGGACAGGCTCTATGGCTACACCTTC	CASSVDRLYGYTF
TRBV7-9	TRBJ2-2	TRBD2	few	TGTGCCAGCAGCTCCAGACTAGCGGGGCAACAAAGGGTACCCGGGGAGCTGTTTTTT	CASSSRLAGQQRVPGELFF
TRBV14	TRBJ1-1	-	-	TGTGCCAGCAGCCAGAGGGAGTTTATGAGGAACACTGAAGCTTTCTTT	CASSQREFMRNTEAFF
TRBV7-9	TRBJ2-1	-	-	TGTGCCAGCAGCTTAGGAGCGTTCAATGAGCAGTTCTTC	CASSLGAFNEQFF
TRBV30	TRBJ2-5	TRBD1	few	TGTGCCTGGAGTGTACGGGCAGGGGGAGAGACCCAGTACTTC	CAWSVRAGGETQYF
TRBV5-1	TRBJ2-5	TRBD2	-	TGCGCCAGCAGTCAAGGGGGACTAGCGGGGGGAGAGACCCAGTACTTC	CASSQGGLAGGETQYF
TRBV19	TRBJ2-1	-	-	TGTGCCAGTAGTCCTGGTAGCGGAAGCCCCTACAATGAGCAGTTCTTC	CASSPGSGSPYNEQFF
TRBV19	TRBJ2-3	-	-	TGTGCCAGTAGTGGGGACTTCACAGATACGCAGTATTTT	CASSGDFTDTQYF
TRBV2	TRBJ2-3	TRBD2	few	TGTGCCAGCGCGGGAGTAGGGGATACGCAGTATTTT	CASAGVGDTQYF
TRBV5-4	TRBJ2-2	TRBD1	-	TGTGCCAGCAGCCCCCGCACAGGGGCCGGGGAGCTGTTTTTT	CASSPRTGAGELFF
TRBV2	TRBJ2-1	-	few	TGTGCCAGCAGTGGGGGAGGTAATGAGCAGTTCTTC	CASSGGGNEQFF
TRBV28	TRBJ1-2	TRBD1	-	TGTGCCAGCAGTTTTTTATCGGCAGGGGGGAATCCCATGGCTGGCTACACCTTC	CASSFLSAGGNPMAGYTF
TRBV10-3	TRBJ2-5	TRBD1	-	TGTGCCATCAGTGACCTAGACAGGGTGGGGACGGAGACCCAGTACTTC	CAISDLDRVGTETQYF
TRBV5-1	TRBJ2-7	-	-	TGCGCCAGCAGCCTTCAGGGCGAGGCCTACGAGCAGTACTTC	CASSLQGEAYEQYF
TRBV14	TRBJ2-4	-	-	TGTGCCAGCAGCCAAGCCTTGGCGACAGTCAAAAACATTCAGTACTTC	CASSQALATVKNIQYF
TRBV7-6	TRBJ2-1	-	few	TGTGCCAGCAGCTTACCCGGGAGAATAGATGAGCAGTTCTTC	CASSLPGRIDEQFF